One TCR beta chain is described in this entry. The antigen remains unidentified. Time point of the sample: persistent/refractory GD, antithyroid drugs over 5 years with positive TRAb. PBMC-extracted RNA yielded the TCR library. The authors drew patients from an endocrinology department in Xi'an, China. This record belongs to a study of regulatory T cells in long-lasting Graves disease. Germline CDR1 and CDR2: LGHNA and YNFKEQ. Trimming removed 0 bases from V and 1 base from J; junction bases left unmatched: 9. The CDR3 has 17 residues. Study-wide points: Under persistent disease, TRBV28, TRBJ1-2 and TRBJ2-5 were used preferentially.

Arm-PCR of CDR3 regions and iRepertoire HTBI primers were the basis on which TCR beta libraries were built. TCRdb used MiXCR to reprocess the multiplex PCR reads, holding one entry per CDR3 protein. Among 300,000 or so distinct CDR3 sequences listed, roughly a fifth were seen once. The origin of this receptor is a female donor with Graves disease. The genes are TRBV4-2 and TRBJ2-7, with TRBD2 matching 7 bases. Sequenced material: peripheral blood mononuclear cells (PBMCs), taken when the disease was refractory, from a patient treated with antithyroid drugs. As DNA, the CDR3 is TGTGCCAGCAGCCAAGAGGCACTCGGGGAGGGGTCCTACGAGCAGTACTTC. The encoded protein is CASSQEALGEGSYEQYF.